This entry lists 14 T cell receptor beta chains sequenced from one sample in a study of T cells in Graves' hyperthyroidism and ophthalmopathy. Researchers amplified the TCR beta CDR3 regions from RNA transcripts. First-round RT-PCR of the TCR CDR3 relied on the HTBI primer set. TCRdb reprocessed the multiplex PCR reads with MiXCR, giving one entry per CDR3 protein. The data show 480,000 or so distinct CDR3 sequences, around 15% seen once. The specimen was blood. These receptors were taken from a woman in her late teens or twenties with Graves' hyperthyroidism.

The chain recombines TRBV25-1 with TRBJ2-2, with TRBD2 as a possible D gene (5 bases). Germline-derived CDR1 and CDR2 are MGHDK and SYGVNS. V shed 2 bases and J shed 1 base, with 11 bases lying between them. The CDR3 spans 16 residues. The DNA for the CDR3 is TGTGCCAGCAGTGAAACACAGCGGAGGAACACCGGGGAGCTGTTTTTT. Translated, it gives CASSETQRRNTGELFF.

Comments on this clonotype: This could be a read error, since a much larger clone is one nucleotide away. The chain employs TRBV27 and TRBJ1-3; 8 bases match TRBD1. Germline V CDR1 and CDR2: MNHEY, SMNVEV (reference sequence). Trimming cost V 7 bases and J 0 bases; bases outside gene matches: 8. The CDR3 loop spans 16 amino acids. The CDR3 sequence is CASNSSGQVSGNTIYF. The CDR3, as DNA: TGTGCCAGCAATTCCTCGGGACAGGTCTCTGGAAACACCATATATTTT.

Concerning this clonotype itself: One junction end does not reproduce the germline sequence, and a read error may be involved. CDR3 in DNA: TGCGCCAGCAGCTTCGGCAGGGGTGGCACTGAAGCTCTCTTT. It translates to CASSFGRGGTEALF. This rearrangement joins TRBV5-1 to TRBJ1-1, with D possibly being TRBD1 (6 bases). The CDR3 has 14 residues. CDR1 is SGHRS and CDR2 is YFSETQ in the germline V gene.

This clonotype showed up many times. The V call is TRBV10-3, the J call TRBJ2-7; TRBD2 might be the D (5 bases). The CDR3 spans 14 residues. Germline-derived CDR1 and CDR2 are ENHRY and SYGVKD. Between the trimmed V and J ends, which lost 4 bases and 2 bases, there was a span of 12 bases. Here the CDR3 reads CAISVSSSTYEQYV. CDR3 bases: TGTGCCATCAGTGTCTCTAGCAGTACCTACGAGCAGTACGTC.

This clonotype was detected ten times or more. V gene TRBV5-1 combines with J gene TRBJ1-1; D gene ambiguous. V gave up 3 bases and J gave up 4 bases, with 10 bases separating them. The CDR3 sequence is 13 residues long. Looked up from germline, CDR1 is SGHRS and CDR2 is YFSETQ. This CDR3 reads CASSYPDTTEAFF. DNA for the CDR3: TGCGCCAGCAGCTACCCAGACACCACTGAAGCTTTCTTT.

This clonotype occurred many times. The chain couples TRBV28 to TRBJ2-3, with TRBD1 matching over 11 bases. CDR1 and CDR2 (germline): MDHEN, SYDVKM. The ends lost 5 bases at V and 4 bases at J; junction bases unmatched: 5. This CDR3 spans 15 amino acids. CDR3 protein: CASSATGQGADTQYF. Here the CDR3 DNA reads TGTGCCAGCAGTGCCACGGGACAGGGGGCAGATACGCAGTATTTT.

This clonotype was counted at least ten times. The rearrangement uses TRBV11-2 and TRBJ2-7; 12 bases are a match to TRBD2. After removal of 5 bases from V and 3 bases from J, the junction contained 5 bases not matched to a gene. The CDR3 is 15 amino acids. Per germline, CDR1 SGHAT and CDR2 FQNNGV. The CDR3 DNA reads TGTGCCAGCAGCCAGACTAGCGGGAGCTTCTACGAGCAGTACTTC. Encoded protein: CASSQTSGSFYEQYF.

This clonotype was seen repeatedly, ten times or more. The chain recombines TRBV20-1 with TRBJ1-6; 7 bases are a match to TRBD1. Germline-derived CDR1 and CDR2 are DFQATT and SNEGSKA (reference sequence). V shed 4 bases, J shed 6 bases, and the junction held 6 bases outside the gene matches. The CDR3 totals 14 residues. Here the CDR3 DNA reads TGCAGTGCTAAACAGGGGTCCCTTAATTCACCCCTCCACTTT. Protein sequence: CSAKQGSLNSPLHF.

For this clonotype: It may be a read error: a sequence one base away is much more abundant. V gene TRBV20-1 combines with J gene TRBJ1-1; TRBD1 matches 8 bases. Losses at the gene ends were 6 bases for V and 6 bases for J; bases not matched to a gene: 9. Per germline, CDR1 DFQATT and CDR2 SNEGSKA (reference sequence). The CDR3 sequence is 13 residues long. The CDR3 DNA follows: TGCAGTGCGTGTCAGGGGGCCCAAGCTGAAGCTTTCTTT. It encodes CSACQGAQAEAFF.

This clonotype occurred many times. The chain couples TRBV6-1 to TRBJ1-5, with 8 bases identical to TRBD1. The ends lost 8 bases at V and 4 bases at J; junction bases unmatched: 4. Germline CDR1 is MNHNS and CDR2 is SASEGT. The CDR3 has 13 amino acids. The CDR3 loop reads CASGYRGNQPQHF. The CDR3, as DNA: TGTGCCAGCGGATACAGGGGGAATCAGCCCCAGCATTTT.

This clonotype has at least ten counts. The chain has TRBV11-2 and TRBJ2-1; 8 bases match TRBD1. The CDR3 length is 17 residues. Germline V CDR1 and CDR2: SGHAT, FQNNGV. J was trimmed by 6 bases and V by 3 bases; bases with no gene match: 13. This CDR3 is CASSFNTGTGAVNEQFF. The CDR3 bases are TGTGCCAGCAGCTTTAATACCGGGACAGGAGCGGTCAATGAGCAGTTCTTC.

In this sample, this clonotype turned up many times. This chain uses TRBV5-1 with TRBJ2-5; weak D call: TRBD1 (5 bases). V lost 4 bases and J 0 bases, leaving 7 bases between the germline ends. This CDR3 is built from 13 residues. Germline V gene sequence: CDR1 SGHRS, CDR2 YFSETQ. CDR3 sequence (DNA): TGCGCCAGCAGCGCAGGGAACCAAGAGACCCAGTACTTC. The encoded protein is CASSAGNQETQYF.

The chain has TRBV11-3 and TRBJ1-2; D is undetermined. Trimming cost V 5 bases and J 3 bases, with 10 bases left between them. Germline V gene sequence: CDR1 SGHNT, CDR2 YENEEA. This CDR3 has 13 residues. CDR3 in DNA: TGTGCCAGCAGCCCCGGGATCCACTATGGCTACACCTTC. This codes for CASSPGIHYGYTF.

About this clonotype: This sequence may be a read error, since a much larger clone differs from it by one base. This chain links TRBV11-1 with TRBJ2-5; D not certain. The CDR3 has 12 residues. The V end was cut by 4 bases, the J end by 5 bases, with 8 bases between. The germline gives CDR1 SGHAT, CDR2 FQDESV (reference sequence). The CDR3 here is CASSYIWETQYF. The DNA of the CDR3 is TGTGCCAGCAGCTATATCTGGGAGACCCAGTACTTC.